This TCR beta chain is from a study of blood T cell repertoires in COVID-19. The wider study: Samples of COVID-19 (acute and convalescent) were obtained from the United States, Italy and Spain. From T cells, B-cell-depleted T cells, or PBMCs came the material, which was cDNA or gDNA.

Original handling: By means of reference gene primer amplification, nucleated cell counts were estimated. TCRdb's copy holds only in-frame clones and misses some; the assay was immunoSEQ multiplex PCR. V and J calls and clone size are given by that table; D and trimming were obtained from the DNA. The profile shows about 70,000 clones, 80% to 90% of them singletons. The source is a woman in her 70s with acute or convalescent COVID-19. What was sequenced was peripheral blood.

The CDR3 reads CASSLRQAGGADTQYF. DNA for the CDR3: TGTGCCAGCAGTTTACGACAGGCCGGGGGGGCAGATACGCAGTATTTT. This chain joins TRBV28 and TRBJ2-3, with 8 bases identical to TRBD2. J lost 4 bases, V lost 2 bases, and 8 bases had no gene match. Germline V lookup: CDR1 MDHEN, CDR2 SYDVKM. The CDR3 totals 16 residues.